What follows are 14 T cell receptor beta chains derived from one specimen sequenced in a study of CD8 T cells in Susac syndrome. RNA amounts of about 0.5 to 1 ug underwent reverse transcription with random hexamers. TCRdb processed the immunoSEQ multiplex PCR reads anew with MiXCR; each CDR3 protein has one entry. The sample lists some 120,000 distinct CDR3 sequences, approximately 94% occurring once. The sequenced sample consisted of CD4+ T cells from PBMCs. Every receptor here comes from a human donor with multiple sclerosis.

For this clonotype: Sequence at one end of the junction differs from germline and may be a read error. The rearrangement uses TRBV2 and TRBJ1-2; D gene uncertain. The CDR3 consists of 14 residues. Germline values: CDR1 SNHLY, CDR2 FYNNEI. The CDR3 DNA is TGTGCCAGCAGTGAAAGCGGTCGGCGGGATGGCCACACCTTC. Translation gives CASSESGRRDGHTF. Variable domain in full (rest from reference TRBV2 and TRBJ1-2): EPEVTQTPSHQVTQMGQEVILRCVPISNHLYFYWYRQILGQKVEFLVSFYNNEISEKSEIFDDQFSVERPDGSNFTLKIRSTKLEDSAMYFCASSESGRRDGHTFGSGTRLTVV.

CDR3 protein: CASSLGTSDPQETQYF. CDR3 bases: TGCGCCAGCAGCTTAGGGACTAGCGATCCTCAAGAGACCCAGTACTTC. V and J are TRBV5-1 and TRBJ2-5; 10 nucleotides match TRBD2. The V gene's germline CDR1 is SGHRS and CDR2 YFSETQ. V dropped 2 bases and J dropped 2; count of bases not matched to a gene: 6. This CDR3 comprises 16 residues.

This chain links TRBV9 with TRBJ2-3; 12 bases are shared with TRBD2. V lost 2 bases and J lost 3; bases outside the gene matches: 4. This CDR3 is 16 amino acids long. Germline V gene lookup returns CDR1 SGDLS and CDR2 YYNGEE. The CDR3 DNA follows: TGTGCCAGCAGCGTCCTGACTAGCGGGGGTACAGATACGCAGTATTTT. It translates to CASSVLTSGGTDTQYF.

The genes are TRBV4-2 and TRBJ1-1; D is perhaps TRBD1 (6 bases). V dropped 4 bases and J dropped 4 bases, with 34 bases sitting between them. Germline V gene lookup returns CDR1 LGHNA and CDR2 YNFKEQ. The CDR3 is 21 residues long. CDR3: CASSRTGWGEWIGGGGTEAFF. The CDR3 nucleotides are TGTGCCAGCAGCCGTACAGGGTGGGGTGAGTGGATTGGGGGTGGGGGCACTGAAGCTTTCTTT.

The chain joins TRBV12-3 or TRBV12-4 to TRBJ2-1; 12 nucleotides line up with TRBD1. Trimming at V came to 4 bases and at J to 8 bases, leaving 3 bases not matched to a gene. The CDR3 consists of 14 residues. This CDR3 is CASSWDRGRDEQFF. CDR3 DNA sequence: TGTGCCAGCAGTTGGGACAGGGGGCGCGATGAGCAGTTCTTC.

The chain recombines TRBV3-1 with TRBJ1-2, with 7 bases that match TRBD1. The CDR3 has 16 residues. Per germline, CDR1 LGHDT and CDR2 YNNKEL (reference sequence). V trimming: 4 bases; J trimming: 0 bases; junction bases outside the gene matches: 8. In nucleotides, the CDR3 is TGTGCCAGCAGCCTCGTCCGGGACAGATCTAACTATGGCTACACCTTC. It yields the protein CASSLVRDRSNYGYTF.

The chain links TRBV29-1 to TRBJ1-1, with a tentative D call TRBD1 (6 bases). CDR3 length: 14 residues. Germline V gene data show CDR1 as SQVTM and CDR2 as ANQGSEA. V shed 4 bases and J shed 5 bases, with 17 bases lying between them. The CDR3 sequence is CSVVGPGARTEAFF. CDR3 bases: TGCAGCGTTGTGGGACCGGGGGCGCGGACTGAAGCTTTCTTT.

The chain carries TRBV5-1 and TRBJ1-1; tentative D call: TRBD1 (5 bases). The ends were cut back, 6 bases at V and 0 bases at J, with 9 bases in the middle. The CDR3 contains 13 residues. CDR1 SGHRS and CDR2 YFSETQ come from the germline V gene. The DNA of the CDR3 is TGCGCCAGCAAAGAGGGGTTGAACACTGAAGCTTTCTTT. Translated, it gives CASKEGLNTEAFF.

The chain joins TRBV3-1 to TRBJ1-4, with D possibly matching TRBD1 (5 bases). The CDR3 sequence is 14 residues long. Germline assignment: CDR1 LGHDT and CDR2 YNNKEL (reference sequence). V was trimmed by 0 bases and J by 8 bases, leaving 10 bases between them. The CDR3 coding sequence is TGTGCCAGCAGCCAAGAAGGACATGGAGAAAAACTGTTTTTT. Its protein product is CASSQEGHGEKLFF.

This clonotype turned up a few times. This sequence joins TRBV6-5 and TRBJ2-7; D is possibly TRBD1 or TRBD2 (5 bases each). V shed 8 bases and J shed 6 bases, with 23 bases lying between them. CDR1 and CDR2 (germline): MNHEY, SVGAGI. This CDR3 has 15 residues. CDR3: CASGPLRDGRAEQYF. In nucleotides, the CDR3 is TGTGCCAGCGGTCCCCTACGGGACGGTCGGGCCGAGCAGTACTTC.

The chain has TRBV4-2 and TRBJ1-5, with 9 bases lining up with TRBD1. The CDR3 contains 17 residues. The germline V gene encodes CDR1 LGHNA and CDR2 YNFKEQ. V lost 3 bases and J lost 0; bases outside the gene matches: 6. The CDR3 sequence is CASSHSRTGVSNQPQHF. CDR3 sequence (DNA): TGTGCCAGCAGCCACTCCCGGACAGGGGTTAGCAATCAGCCCCAGCATTTT.

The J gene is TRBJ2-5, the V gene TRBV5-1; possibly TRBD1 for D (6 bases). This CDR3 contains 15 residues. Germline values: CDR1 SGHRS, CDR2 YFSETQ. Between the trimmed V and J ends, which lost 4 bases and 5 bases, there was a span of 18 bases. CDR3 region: CASSPSGTIRETQYF. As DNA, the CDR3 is TGCGCCAGCAGCCCCTCCGGGACAATTAGGGAGACCCAGTACTTC.

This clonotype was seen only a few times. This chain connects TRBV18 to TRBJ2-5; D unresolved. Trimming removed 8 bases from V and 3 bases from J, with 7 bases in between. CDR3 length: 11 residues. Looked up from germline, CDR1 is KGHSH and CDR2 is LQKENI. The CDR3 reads CASSPKETQYF. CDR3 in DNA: TGTGCCAGCAGTCCCAAAGAGACCCAGTACTTC.

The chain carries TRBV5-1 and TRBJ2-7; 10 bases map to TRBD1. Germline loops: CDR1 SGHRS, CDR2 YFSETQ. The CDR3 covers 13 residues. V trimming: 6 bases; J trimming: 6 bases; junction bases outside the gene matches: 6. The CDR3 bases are TGCGCCAGCATCGGACAGGGGGTAGGCGAGCAGTACTTC. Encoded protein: CASIGQGVGEQYF.